This record covers a single TCR beta chain. MiXCR was run by TCRdb on the RT-PCR reads, yielding one entry per CDR3 protein. The table lists about 960,000 distinct CDR3 sequences, about a sixth of them singletons. This entry comes from a study of patients and donors after allogeneic stem cell transplantation. This sequence was found in a human donor who was either an allogeneic HSCT recipient or a stem cell or donor lymphocyte infusion donor (not recorded which). It is not recorded whose cells these are; they may come from a transplant donor. The sequencing input was blood, either unsorted or a sorted T cell fraction (not recorded which).

DNA of the CDR3: TGTGCCAGCAGCTTAGGAGGGGCCAGGTACGCTGAAGCTTTCTTT. Its translation: CASSLGGARYAEAFF. The J gene is TRBJ1-1, the V gene TRBV7-2, with D perhaps matching TRBD1 (5 bases). V was trimmed by 1 base and J by 6 bases, leaving 15 bases between them. Per the germline V gene, CDR1 is SGHTA and CDR2 is FQGNSA. The CDR3 is made up of 15 amino acids.